This TCR beta chain was profiled in a study of Graves' ophthalmopathy and Graves' hyperthyroidism (dated by TCRdb to the late 2010s). Background for the entire study: Peripheral blood was collected at initial diagnosis, prior to any treatment. In total, 135 blood samples were TCR-sequenced: roughly 45 ophthalmopathy, some 75 hyperthyroidism and about 17 hyperthyroidism-to-ophthalmopathy patients. The 100 discovery patients were randomly divided into training and test sets at a 7:3 ratio. An independent validation cohort was composed of approximately 19 hyperthyroidism patients and around 16 patients who later progressed from hyperthyroidism to ophthalmopathy. To explore V-J signatures distinguishing ophthalmopathy from hyperthyroidism, a discovery set of under 110 patients (fewer than 45 ophthalmopathy, about 57 stable hyperthyroidism) was enrolled. After sampling, hyperthyroidism patients received methimazole starting at 30 mg daily, and ophthalmopathy patients received high-dose intravenous methylprednisolone. In roughly 6 hyperthyroidism patients, T-cell repertoires of thyroid tissue and blood were compared. To tell Graves' ophthalmopathy apart from Graves' hyperthyroidism, and to predict which patients would progress to ophthalmopathy, the study relied on TCR beta repertoire signatures. Overall study outcomes, separate from this receptor: Ophthalmopathy was separated from stable hyperthyroidism by the 13-signature model with about 85% sensitivity and about 81% specificity in cross-validation and with 80%/75% in the test set. Most expanded thyroid clonotypes with a frequency above 0.001 also appeared in blood, which suggests that blood repertoires may reflect the immune response in the thyroid. In validation, the model predicted ophthalmopathy progression with about 71% sensitivity and roughly 72% specificity; fewer than 15 predicted patients were CT-confirmed with GO in a median of approximately 6.5 months. Sample size was not predetermined statistically, and investigators were not blinded to group allocation.

This clonotype has a count of ten or more. Its antigen remains undetermined. Within one base of it there is no much larger clone, and no base qualities were kept. TCR beta CDR3 regions were amplified from RNA transcripts for repertoire sequencing. HTBI primers and the Qiagen OneStep RT-PCR kit were used in a first-round RT-PCR, which was followed by a second-round multiplex PCR, size selection and purification. Sequencing of the libraries was carried out on an Illumina HiSeq2000 in paired-end mode with 100 bp reads. The paper's processing steps were these. SOAPnuke was used for read processing, and reads with adapters, uncalled bases, a mean Phred below 15, or no exact constant-primer or identifier match were discarded. High-quality paired reads were merged with COPE v1.2.5. Clonotypes were defined as unique nucleotide sequences and were aligned to IMGT TRB V, D and J references using MiTCR v1.1. Analysis was restricted to V-J combinations with a frequency above 0.0001, which covered 99.2% of repertoires. A TCR clonal expansion and chaos score per V-J combination was defined as the ratio of F50 clonal expansion to chaos observed in the TCRdist matrix. Welch's t-statistics and random forest were used to reduce features to about a dozen V-J combinations, which were fed into a naive Bayes classifier. The similarity between thyroid and blood repertoires was quantified using the Morisita-Horn index. TCRdb reprocessing: public reads trimmed at Q25 with fastp, clones called with MiXCR, in-frame beta chains kept. Identical CDR3 proteins give one entry, which carries the most common genes and DNA. These V and J calls are TCRdb output, not the study's own analysis. This sample comprises nearly 400,000 distinct CDR3 sequences, 15% to 20% of them detected only once. Of the sample, 1.5% to 2% falls within the top ten clones.

Patients with ophthalmopathy had moderately to severely active disease, with a Clinical Activity Score of 3 or more, a NOSPECS grade of 4 or more, and a disease duration of less than 3 months. Anyone with other autoimmune diseases, uncontrolled infections, pregnancy or lactation was excluded from the study. Clinical symptoms, serum thyroxine, TRAb, thyroid ultrasound and orbital computed tomography formed the basis of the diagnosis. Using Ficoll-Paque density gradient centrifugation, PBMCs were isolated from about 9.4 ml of fresh peripheral blood. Total RNA was extracted with Trizol reagent and quality-checked on an Agilent 2100 Bioanalyzer. CDR1 and CDR2, looked up from the germline V gene (reference sequence), are LNHDA and SQIVND. The CDR3 spans 14 residues, from the cysteine through the phenylalanine. Just the 42-base CDR3 DNA is kept, in frame starting at base 1. The V end loses 4 bases and the J end loses 2 bases, and a stretch of 12 bases separates them.

This sequence uses TRBV19 and TRBJ2-7, with the D gene not confidently named. The material sequenced was peripheral blood. The sequence came from a young woman with Graves' ophthalmopathy. Donor details come from another sample of the same person, matched by shared clones. The encoded CDR3 is CASSTPSGPYEQYF. The sequence in DNA is TGTGCCAGTAGTACCCCGTCGGGTCCCTACGAGCAGTACTTC.